The sequence of this T cell receptor (beta chain) was determined in a study of T cells expressing NK-cell markers. TCRdb reprocessed the 5' RACE reads; each CDR3 protein has one entry and no DNA is given. The data include 160,000 or so distinct CDR3 sequences; the top ten clones carry approximately 18%. This receptor was obtained from a woman between 18 and 70 years old in good health. The material sequenced was blood T cells: a sorted CD56 or NKG2C T cell subset, CD4+ or CD8+ T cells, or bulk PBMC T cells (not recorded which).

CDR3 sequence reads: CASSLQAGRGETQYF. The V call is TRBV7-3, the J call TRBJ2-5; the D call of TRBD1 rests on TCRdb alone, since no DNA is present to check it. The CDR3 extends over 15 amino acids. The germline V gene has CDR1 SGHTA and CDR2 FQGTGA.